The 11 T cell receptor beta chains presented below share a single source sample, sequenced in a study of cytomegalovirus exposure and HLA in healthy donors. The repertoire was sequenced with immunoSEQ multiplex PCR; TCRdb's copy has only in-frame clones and lacks some. The table lists 140,000 to 150,000 clones, 94% of them singletons. Sequenced material: PBMCs. The receptors were gathered from a man between 18 and 29 years old in good health and CMV-seropositive.

Written as DNA, the CDR3 is TGTGCCAGCTTTAGGGGGATCGGGGATACGCAGTATTTT. Translating it yields CASFRGIGDTQYF. This chain joins TRBV6-5 and TRBJ2-3; possible D gene TRBD1, 6 bases. This CDR3 spans 13 amino acids. Germline values: CDR1 MNHEY, CDR2 SVGAGI. The V end lost 8 bases, the J end lost 6 bases, and 15 bases lay between the germline ends.

The chain joins TRBV11-2 to TRBJ2-1; 11 bases are shared with TRBD2. This CDR3 is 19 amino acids long. The ends lost 0 bases at V and 0 bases at J; junction bases unmatched: 7. Germline CDR1 is SGHAT and CDR2 is FQNNGV. CDR3 DNA: TGTGCCAGCAGCTTAGATCCCCTCCTAGCGGGAGGCTCCTACAATGAGCAGTTCTTC. The encoded protein is CASSLDPLLAGGSYNEQFF.

V gene TRBV4-1 combines with J gene TRBJ2-7; 7 bases align to TRBD1. Germline CDR1 is MGHRA and CDR2 is YSYEKL. The CDR3 has 15 amino acids. The trim removed 4 bases at V and 5 bases at J, leaving 11 bases unmatched. In DNA, the CDR3 is TGCGCCAGCAGCCCACCGACAGGGTGGATTAACGAGCAGTACTTC. It yields the protein CASSPPTGWINEQYF.

The CDR3 reads CASICGRVETQYF. In DNA form, the CDR3 reads TGTGCCAGCATTTGCGGGCGGGTGGAGACCCAGTACTTC. This chain joins TRBV14 and TRBJ2-5, with D tentatively TRBD2 (5 bases). V was shortened by 7 bases and J by 5 bases, with 14 bases between the two germline ends. Germline V lookup: CDR1 SGHDN, CDR2 FVKESK. This CDR3 spans 13 amino acids.

This chain connects TRBV6-5 to TRBJ2-1; 8 bases align to TRBD2. The junction had 5 bases not matched to a gene; V was cut back by 4 bases and J by 9 bases. This CDR3 is built from 13 residues. The germline gives CDR1 MNHEY, CDR2 SVGAGI. In nucleotides, the CDR3 is TGTGCCAGCAGTTCAGGGACTAGAGCTGAGCAGTTCTTC. Translated: CASSSGTRAEQFF.

V is TRBV5-1 and J is TRBJ2-2; 12 bases are shared with TRBD1. The CDR3 has 17 amino acids. Germline V gene sequence: CDR1 SGHRS, CDR2 YFSETQ. The V segment lost 4 bases and the J segment 4 bases; nucleotides outside the gene matches: 8. CDR3 coding DNA: TGCGCCAGCAGCCAGGGACAGGGGGCGTATCTCACCGGGGAGCTGTTTTTT. Translating it yields CASSQGQGAYLTGELFF. The whole variable domain, remainder taken from reference TRBV5-1 and TRBJ2-2, is KAGVTQTPRYLIKTRGQQVTLSCSPISGHRSVSWYQQTPGQGLQFLFEYFSETQRNKGNFPGRFSGRQFSNSRSEMNVSTLELGDSALYLCASSQGQGAYLTGELFFGEGSRLTVL.

This clone has a handful of counts. The V call is TRBV7-2, the J call TRBJ2-1; 12 bases line up with TRBD1. CDR1 is SGHTA and CDR2 is FQGNSA in the germline V gene. With V trimmed by 6 bases and J by 5 bases, 5 bases remained unmatched. This CDR3 contains 15 residues. CDR3: CASSWDRGRHNEQFF. CDR3 in DNA: TGTGCCAGCAGTTGGGACAGGGGGCGCCACAATGAGCAGTTCTTC. Looking up the rest from reference TRBV7-2 and TRBJ2-1 gives the full variable domain: GAGVSQSPSNKVTEKGKDVELRCDPISGHTALYWYRQSLGQGLEFLIYFQGNSAPDKSGLPSDRFSAERTGGSVSTLTIQRTQQEDSAVYLCASSWDRGRHNEQFFGPGTRLTVL.

Of note for this clone: This specimen includes other DNA sequences encoding the same CDR3. Here the CDR3 DNA reads TGTGCCAGCCGGGACAGGGGAGAGACCCAGTACTTC. Its protein product is CASRDRGETQYF. This rearrangement joins TRBV2 to TRBJ2-5, with 10 bases aligning to TRBD1. This CDR3 has 12 amino acids. The V gene's germline CDR1 is SNHLY and CDR2 FYNNEI. With 8 bases clipped from V and 4 bases from J, the junction kept 1 base outside the gene matches.

Only one count was recorded for this clone. The chain couples TRBV4-1 to TRBJ1-4; TRBD1 matches 9 bases. This CDR3 comprises 17 residues. Germline V gene lookup returns CDR1 MGHRA and CDR2 YSYEKL. J was trimmed by 3 bases and V by 3 bases; bases with no gene match: 8. The CDR3 loop is CASSQDPDRGANEKLFF. The CDR3 DNA is TGCGCCAGCAGCCAGGACCCGGACAGGGGTGCTAATGAAAAACTGTTTTTT.

The chain has TRBV5-1 and TRBJ2-3; TRBD1 aligns across 8 bases. This CDR3 has 13 residues. Trimming removed 3 bases from V and 4 bases from J; junction bases left unmatched: 1. Germline assignment: CDR1 SGHRS and CDR2 YFSETQ. CDR3 sequence (DNA): TGCGCCAGCAGCTCACAGGGGGCAGATACGCAGTATTTT. Translating gives CASSSQGADTQYF. Full variable domain (remainder filled in from reference TRBV5-1 and TRBJ2-3): KAGVTQTPRYLIKTRGQQVTLSCSPISGHRSVSWYQQTPGQGLQFLFEYFSETQRNKGNFPGRFSGRQFSNSRSEMNVSTLELGDSALYLCASSSQGADTQYFGPGTRLTVL.

J is TRBJ2-7 and V is TRBV2, with a tentative D call TRBD1 (6 bases). The CDR3 extends over 14 amino acids. V was trimmed by 9 bases and J by 3 bases, leaving 18 bases between them. CDR1 and CDR2 from the germline V gene are SNHLY and FYNNEI. DNA of the CDR3: TGTGCCAGTAGGAATACAGGGCAAAACTACGAGCAGTACTTC. Encoded protein: CASRNTGQNYEQYF.